This TCR beta chain came from a study of blood T cells in healthy people across ages. Study-level findings and limits: Long-lived donors exceeded aged donors in naive CD4+ cells and diversity.

A J-beta primer mix and a sample-barcoded 5' primer were used in a second PCR of roughly 6 to 11 cycles. TCRdb reprocessed the 5' RACE reads with MiXCR, giving one entry per CDR3 protein. The data show about 640,000 distinct CDR3 sequences, roughly 58% seen once. This CDR3 is 18 amino acids long. CDR1 and CDR2 from the germline V gene are MGHRA and YSYEKL. V lost 0 bases and J lost 0; bases outside the gene matches: 9. Notes on this clonotype: Its specificity is unknown.

The chain couples TRBV4-1 to TRBJ2-3, with TRBD2 matching over 7 bases. Sequencing was performed on blood. This receptor was obtained from a man in his 60s in good health. This CDR3 is CASSQDRPAGTSTDTQYF. The CDR3 DNA follows: TGCGCCAGCAGCCAAGATCGACCAGCGGGGACTAGCACAGATACGCAGTATTTT.